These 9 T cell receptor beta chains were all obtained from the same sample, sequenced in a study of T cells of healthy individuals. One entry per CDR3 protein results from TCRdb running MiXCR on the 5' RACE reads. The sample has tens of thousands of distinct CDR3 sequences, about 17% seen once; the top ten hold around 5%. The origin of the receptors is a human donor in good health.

CDR3 sequence: CASSQVLGGPTGELFF. The CDR3 DNA reads as TGCGCCAGCAGCCAAGTTCTAGGTGGTCCTACCGGGGAGCTGTTTTTT. The chain employs TRBV4-1 and TRBJ2-2; no clear D gene. The CDR3 extends over 16 amino acids. The germline V and J ends were trimmed by 1 base and 5 bases, with 14 bases remaining between them. Germline V gives CDR1 MGHRA, CDR2 YSYEKL.

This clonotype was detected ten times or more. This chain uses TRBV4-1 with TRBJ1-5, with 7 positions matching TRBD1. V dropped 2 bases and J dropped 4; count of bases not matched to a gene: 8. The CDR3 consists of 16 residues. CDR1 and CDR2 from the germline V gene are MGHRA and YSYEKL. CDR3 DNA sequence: TGCGCCAGCAGCCAAAGTGGTCAGGGGGATAATCAGCCCCAGCATTTT. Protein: CASSQSGQGDNQPQHF.

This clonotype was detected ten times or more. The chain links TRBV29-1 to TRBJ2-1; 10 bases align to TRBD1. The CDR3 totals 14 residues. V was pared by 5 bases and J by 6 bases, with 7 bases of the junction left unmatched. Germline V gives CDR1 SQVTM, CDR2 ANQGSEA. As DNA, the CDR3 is TGCAGCGTTATACGACAGGGGGCGGGCAATGAGCAGTTCTTC. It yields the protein CSVIRQGAGNEQFF.

The CDR3 region is CASSFIQNQPQHF. The DNA for the CDR3 is TGTGCCAGCAGTTTCATCCAGAATCAGCCCCAGCATTTT. The chain is built from TRBV12-3 or TRBV12-4 and TRBJ1-5; D is undetermined. V lost 3 bases and J lost 4, with 7 bases in between. The CDR3 consists of 13 residues.

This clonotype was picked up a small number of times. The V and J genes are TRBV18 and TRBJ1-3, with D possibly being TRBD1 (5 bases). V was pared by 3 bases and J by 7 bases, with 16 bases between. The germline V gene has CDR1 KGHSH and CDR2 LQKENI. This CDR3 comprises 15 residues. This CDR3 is CASSPIPGPANTIYF. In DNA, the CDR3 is TGTGCCAGCTCACCGATACCGGGACCCGCCAACACCATATATTTT.

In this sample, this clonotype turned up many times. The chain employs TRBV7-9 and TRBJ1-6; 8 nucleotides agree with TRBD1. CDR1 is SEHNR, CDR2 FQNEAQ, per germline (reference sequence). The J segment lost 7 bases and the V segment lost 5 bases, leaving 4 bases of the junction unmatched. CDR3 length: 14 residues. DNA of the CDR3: TGTGCCAGCAGCCCGCAGGGGGCCAATTCACCCCTCCACTTT. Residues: CASSPQGANSPLHF.

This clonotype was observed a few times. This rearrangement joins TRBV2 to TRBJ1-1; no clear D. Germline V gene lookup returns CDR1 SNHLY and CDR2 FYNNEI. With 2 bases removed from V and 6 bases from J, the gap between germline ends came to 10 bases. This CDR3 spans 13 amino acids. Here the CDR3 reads CASSESGESEAFF. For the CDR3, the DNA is TGTGCCAGCAGTGAAAGTGGGGAATCTGAAGCTTTCTTT.

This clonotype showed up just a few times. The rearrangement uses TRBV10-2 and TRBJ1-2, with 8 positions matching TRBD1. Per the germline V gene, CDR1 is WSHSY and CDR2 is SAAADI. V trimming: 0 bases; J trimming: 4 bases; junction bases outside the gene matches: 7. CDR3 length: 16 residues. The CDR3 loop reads CASSESSQGAIYGYTF. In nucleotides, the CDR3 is TGCGCCAGCAGTGAGTCTTCGCAGGGGGCAATCTATGGCTACACCTTC.

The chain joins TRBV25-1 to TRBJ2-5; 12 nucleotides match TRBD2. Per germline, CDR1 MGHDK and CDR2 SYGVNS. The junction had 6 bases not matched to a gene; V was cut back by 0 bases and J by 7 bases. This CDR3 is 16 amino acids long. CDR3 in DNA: TGTGCCAGCAGTGAATATGACCCTAGCGGGGGGGGGACCCAGTACTTC. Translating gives CASSEYDPSGGGTQYF.